This T cell receptor beta chain was profiled in a study of T-cell memory formation after mild COVID-19. As for the study in general: Largely, the TCR clusters proved donor specific. Study outcomes and limitations: Day 15 to 85 contracting clones showed balanced CD4/CD8; day 15 to 37 expanders favored CD4+.

About this clonotype itself: Its antigen is not known.

The V gene lost 3 bases and the J gene lost 7 bases, with 13 bases spanning the gap. The CDR3 is 15 residues long. From germline, CDR1 is MGHDK and CDR2 SYGVNS. TCRdb redid the calling of the 5' RACE reads with MiXCR, one entry per CDR3 protein. The sample contains 540,000 or so distinct CDR3 sequences, about a fifth of which appear only once. The receptor was isolated from an adult woman who had mild COVID-19 (a few samples of this study predate the infection). Cell type and time point are not known. Sequenced: PBMCs or a T cell subset sorted from them (not recorded which). The V gene is TRBV25-1, the J gene TRBJ1-6, with D tentatively TRBD1 (5 bases). CDR3: CASSEGGMLNSPLHF. The CDR3 DNA follows: TGTGCCAGCAGTGAGGGGGGGATGCTGAATTCACCCCTCCACTTT. The full variable domain, with the rest looked up from reference TRBV25-1 and TRBJ1-6, is EADIYQTPRYLVIGTGKKITLECSQTMGHDKMYWYQQDPGMELHLIHYSYGVNSTEKGDLSSESTVSRIRTEHFPLTLESARPSHTSQYLCASSEGGMLNSPLHFGNGTRLTVT.